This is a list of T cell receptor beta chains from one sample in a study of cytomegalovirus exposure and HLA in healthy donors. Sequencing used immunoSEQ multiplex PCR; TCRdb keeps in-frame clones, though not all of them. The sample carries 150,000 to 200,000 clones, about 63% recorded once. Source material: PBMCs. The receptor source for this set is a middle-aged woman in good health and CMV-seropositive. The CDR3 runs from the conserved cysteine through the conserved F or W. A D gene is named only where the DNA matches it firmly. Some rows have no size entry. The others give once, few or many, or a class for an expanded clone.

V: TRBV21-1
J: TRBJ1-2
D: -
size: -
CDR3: CATFEGAGYTF
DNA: TGTGCCACCTTCGAAGGGGCTGGCTACACCTTC

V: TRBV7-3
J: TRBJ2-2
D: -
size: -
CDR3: CASSTGQVTGELFF
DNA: TGTGCCAGCAGCACGGGACAAGTCACCGGGGAGCTGTTTTTT

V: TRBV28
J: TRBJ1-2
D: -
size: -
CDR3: CASRTPSTGSNYGYTF
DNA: TGTGCCAGCAGGACCCCGTCAACCGGGTCTAACTATGGCTACACCTTC

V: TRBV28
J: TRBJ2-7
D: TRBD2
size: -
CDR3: CASTGSGSVYEQYF
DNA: TGTGCCAGCACGGGTAGCGGGAGTGTATACGAGCAGTACTTC

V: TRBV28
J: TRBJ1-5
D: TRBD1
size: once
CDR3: CASSTGTGYQPQHF
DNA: TGTGCCAGCAGTACGGGGACAGGGTATCAGCCCCAGCATTTT

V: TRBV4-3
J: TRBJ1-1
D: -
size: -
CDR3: CASSQDARSGNTEAFF
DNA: TGCGCCAGCAGCCAAGATGCTCGGAGTGGGAACACTGAAGCTTTCTTT

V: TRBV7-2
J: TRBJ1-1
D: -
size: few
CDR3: CASSLSPGDLEAFF
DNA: TGTGCCAGCAGCTTAAGCCCCGGGGACTTGGAAGCTTTCTTT

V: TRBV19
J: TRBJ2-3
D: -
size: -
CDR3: CASSIVRSSPDTQYF
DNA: TGTGCCAGTAGTATAGTGCGATCTAGCCCAGATACGCAGTATTTT

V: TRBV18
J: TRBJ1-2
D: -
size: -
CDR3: CASSRLEDSEGYTF
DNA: TGTGCCAGCTCACGTCTTGAGGACTCGGAAGGCTACACCTTC

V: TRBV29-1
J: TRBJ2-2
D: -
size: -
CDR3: CSVDLYTGELFF
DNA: TGCAGCGTTGATCTGTACACCGGGGAGCTGTTTTTT

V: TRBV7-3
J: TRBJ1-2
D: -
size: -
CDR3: CASSPNGGTPPYYGYTF
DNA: TGTGCCAGCAGCCCTAACGGCGGGACTCCCCCCTACTATGGCTACACCTTC

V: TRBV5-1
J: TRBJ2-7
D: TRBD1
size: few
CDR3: CASSFITGTGGDEQYF
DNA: TGCGCCAGCAGCTTTATAACCGGGACAGGGGGCGACGAGCAGTACTTC

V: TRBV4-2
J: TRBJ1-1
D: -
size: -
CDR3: CASRIRDSWNTEAFF
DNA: TGTGCCAGCAGGATAAGGGACTCCTGGAACACTGAAGCTTTCTTT

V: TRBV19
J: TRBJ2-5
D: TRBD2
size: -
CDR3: CASRPGLAFGETQYF
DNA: TGTGCCAGTAGACCCGGACTAGCATTTGGAGAGACCCAGTACTTC

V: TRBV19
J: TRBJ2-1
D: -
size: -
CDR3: CASSLQAHNEQFF
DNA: TGTGCCAGTAGTCTCCAAGCACACAATGAGCAGTTCTTC

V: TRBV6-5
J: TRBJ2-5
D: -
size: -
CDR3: CASRTGAHETQYF
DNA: TGTGCCAGCAGGACAGGAGCTCACGAGACCCAGTACTTC

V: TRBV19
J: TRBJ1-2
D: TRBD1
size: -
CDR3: CASGLTGALRYGYTF
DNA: TGTGCCAGTGGACTGACAGGGGCTTTACGCTATGGCTACACCTTC

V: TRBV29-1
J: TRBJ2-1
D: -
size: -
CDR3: CSGTRAYNEQFF
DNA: TGCAGCGGCACTAGGGCATACAATGAGCAGTTCTTC

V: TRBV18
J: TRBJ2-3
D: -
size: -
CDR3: CASSPGTPTDTQYF
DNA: TGTGCCAGCTCCCCCGGGACACCCACAGATACGCAGTATTTT

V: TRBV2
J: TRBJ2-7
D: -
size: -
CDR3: CASSDRFEQYF
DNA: TGTGCCAGCAGTGACAGGTTCGAGCAGTACTTC

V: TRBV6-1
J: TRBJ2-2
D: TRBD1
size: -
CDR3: CASSASGGAGTGELFF
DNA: TGTGCCAGCAGTGCGTCAGGGGGCGCGGGCACCGGGGAGCTGTTTTTT

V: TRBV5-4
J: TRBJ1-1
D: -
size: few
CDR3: CASSATSLHTEAFF
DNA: TGTGCCAGCAGCGCGACATCGTTGCACACTGAAGCTTTCTTT

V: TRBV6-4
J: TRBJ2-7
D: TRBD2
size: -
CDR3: CASSPSTSGDYEQYF
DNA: TGTGCCAGCAGTCCTTCGACTAGCGGGGACTACGAGCAGTACTTC

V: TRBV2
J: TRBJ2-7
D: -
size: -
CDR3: CASSEDASWSSYEQYF
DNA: TGTGCCAGCAGTGAAGACGCCTCCTGGAGCTCCTACGAGCAGTACTTC

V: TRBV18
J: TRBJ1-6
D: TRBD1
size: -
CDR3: CASTGQVNSPLHF
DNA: TGTGCCAGCACGGGACAGGTCAATTCACCCCTCCACTTT

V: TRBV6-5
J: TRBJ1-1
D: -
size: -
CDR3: CASSYTYGGSEAFF
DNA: TGTGCCAGCAGTTACACTTATGGGGGGTCTGAAGCTTTCTTT

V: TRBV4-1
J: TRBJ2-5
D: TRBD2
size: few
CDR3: CASSQDAGGRGETQYF
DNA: TGCGCCAGCAGCCAAGACGCGGGGGGGCGGGGGGAGACCCAGTACTTC

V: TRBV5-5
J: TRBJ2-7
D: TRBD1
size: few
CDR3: CASSPRTGIFHEQYF
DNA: TGTGCCAGCAGCCCCAGGACAGGGATTTTCCACGAGCAGTACTTC

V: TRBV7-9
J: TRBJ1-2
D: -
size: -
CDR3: CASIGGDYGYTF
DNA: TGTGCCAGCATAGGGGGGGACTATGGCTACACCTTC

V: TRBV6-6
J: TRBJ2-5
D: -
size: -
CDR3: CASIDSNQETQYF
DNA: TGTGCCAGCATCGACTCCAATCAAGAGACCCAGTACTTC

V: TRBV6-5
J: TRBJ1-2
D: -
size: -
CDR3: CASSYSETALYYGYTF
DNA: TGTGCCAGCAGTTACTCTGAGACAGCTTTGTACTATGGCTACACCTTC

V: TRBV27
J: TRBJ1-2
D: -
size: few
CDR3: CASRQSGVGYGYTF
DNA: TGTGCCAGCAGGCAGTCAGGGGTCGGCTATGGCTACACCTTC

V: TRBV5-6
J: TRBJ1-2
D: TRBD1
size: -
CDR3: CASTGSQGVYGYTF
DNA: TGTGCCAGCACCGGGAGCCAGGGGGTCTATGGCTACACCTTC

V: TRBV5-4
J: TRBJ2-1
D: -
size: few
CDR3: CASSLAQGEQFF
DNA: TGTGCCAGCAGCTTGGCACAGGGTGAGCAGTTCTTC

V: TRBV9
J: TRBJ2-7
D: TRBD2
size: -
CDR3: CASSVGGGLAGGSYEQYF
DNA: TGTGCCAGCAGCGTAGGGGGGGGACTAGCGGGAGGATCCTACGAGCAGTACTTC

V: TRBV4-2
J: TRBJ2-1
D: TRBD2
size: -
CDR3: CASSQEASGRNEQFF
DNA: TGTGCCAGCAGCCAAGAGGCTAGCGGGCGCAATGAGCAGTTCTTC

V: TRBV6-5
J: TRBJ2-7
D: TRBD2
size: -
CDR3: CASSYSSLAGGYEQYF
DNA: TGTGCCAGCAGTTACTCGAGCCTAGCGGGAGGATACGAGCAGTACTTC

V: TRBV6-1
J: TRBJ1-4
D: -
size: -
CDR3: CASSDVDKGNEKLFF
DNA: TGTGCCAGCAGTGATGTGGACAAAGGGAATGAAAAACTGTTTTTT

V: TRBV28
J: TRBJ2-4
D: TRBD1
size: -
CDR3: CASSPPGQGAVAKNIQYF
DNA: TGTGCCAGCAGTCCCCCGGGACAGGGGGCCGTGGCCAAAAACATTCAGTACTTC

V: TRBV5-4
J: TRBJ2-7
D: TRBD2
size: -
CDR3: CASSLPGLAGAEQYF
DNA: TGTGCCAGCAGCTTACCGGGACTAGCGGGGGCGGAGCAGTACTTC

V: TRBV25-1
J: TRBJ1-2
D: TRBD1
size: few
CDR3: CATLPRTGNGYTF
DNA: TGTGCCACCCTTCCCCGGACAGGTAATGGCTACACCTTC

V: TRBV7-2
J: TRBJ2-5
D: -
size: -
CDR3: CASSLAGETQYF
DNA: TGTGCCAGCAGCTTAGCGGGCGAGACCCAGTACTTC

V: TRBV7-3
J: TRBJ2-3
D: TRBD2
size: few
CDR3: CASSFAGAVGRQYF
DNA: TGTGCCAGCAGCTTCGCGGGAGCGGTCGGACGTCAGTATTTT

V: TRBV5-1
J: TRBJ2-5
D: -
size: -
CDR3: CASSLMVGTEQETQYF
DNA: TGCGCCAGCAGCTTGATGGTAGGAACGGAGCAAGAGACCCAGTACTTC

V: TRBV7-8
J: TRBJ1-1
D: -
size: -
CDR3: CASSLAQNTEAFF
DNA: TGTGCCAGCAGCTTAGCCCAGAACACTGAAGCTTTCTTT

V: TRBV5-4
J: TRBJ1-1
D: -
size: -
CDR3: CASSSSIQGTEAFF
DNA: TGTGCCAGCAGCTCCTCAATCCAGGGCACTGAAGCTTTCTTT

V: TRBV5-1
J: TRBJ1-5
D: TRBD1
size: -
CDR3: CASSLGTGGQPQNF
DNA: TGCGCCAGCAGCTTGGGGACAGGGGGCCAGCCCCAGAATTTT

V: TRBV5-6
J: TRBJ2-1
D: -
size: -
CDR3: CASSLEPHSTSNEQFF
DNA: TGTGCCAGCAGCTTGGAACCCCACTCGACTAGCAATGAGCAGTTCTTC

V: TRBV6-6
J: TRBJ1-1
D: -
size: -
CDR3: CASIPTANTEAFF
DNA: TGTGCCAGCATCCCGACAGCGAACACTGAAGCTTTCTTT

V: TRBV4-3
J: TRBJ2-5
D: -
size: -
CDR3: CASSQDLGGGETQYF
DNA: TGCGCCAGCAGCCAAGATTTGGGGGGAGGCGAGACCCAGTACTTC

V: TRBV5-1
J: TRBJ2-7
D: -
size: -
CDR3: CASSLDTRSYEQYF
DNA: TGCGCCAGCAGCTTGGATACGCGCTCCTACGAGCAGTACTTC

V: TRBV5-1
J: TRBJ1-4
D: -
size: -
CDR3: CASSIGGGLEKLFF
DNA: TGCGCCAGCAGCATCGGGGGGGGTTTGGAAAAACTGTTTTTT

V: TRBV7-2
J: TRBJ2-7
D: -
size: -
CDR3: CASSLGVGGDKQYF
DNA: TGTGCCAGCAGCTTAGGGGTTGGCGGGGATAAGCAGTACTTC

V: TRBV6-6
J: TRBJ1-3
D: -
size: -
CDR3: CASTHGAGAGNTIYF
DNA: TGTGCCAGCACCCACGGGGCAGGGGCTGGAAACACCATATATTTT

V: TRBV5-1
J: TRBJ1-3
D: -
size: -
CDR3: CASSLALSGNTIYF
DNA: TGCGCCAGCAGCTTGGCTCTGTCTGGAAACACCATATATTTT

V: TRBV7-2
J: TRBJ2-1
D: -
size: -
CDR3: CASSRPGGDNEQFF
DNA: TGTGCCAGCAGCCGTCCGGGGGGCGACAATGAGCAGTTCTTC

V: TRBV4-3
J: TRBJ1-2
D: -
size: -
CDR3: CASSQESGGREVYGYTF
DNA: TGCGCCAGCAGCCAAGAATCGGGGGGGAGGGAAGTCTATGGCTACACCTTC